The TCR beta chain described here comes from a study of graft-versus-host responses after intestinal transplantation (dated by TCRdb to about 2021). General notes on the study: The transplants that recipients received were multivisceral, liver-intestinal, or isolated intestinal. A peak of at least 4% donor T cells among recipient peripheral blood mononuclear cells was the definition used for donor T cell macrochimerism. Of the roughly 25 intestinal transplant recipients enrolled in the cohort, one of whom was a retransplant, a few patients without pretransplant specimens were excluded. Every recipient was given anti-thymocyte globulin induction, followed by roughly 3 years of maintenance tacrolimus and steroids. After intestinal transplantation, graft-versus-host and host-versus-graft alloreactive T cell clones in the graft, circulation and bone marrow were tracked using bulk TCR-beta CDR3 sequencing. Samples from a few later patients were sequenced in-house on an Illumina MiSeq with MiXCR processing rather than by the commercial service. To identify alloreactive clones, pre-transplant mixed lymphocyte reaction products were sequenced and compared with unstimulated pre-transplant donor and recipient T cells.

This specimen's time point label, interpreted: cells obtained before transplantation from donor or recipient. In the mixed lymphocyte reactions, around 200,000 CFSE-labeled pre-transplant responders were plated with around 200,000 irradiated violet-dye-labeled stimulators and cultured for approximately six days. After the mixed lymphocyte reaction, proliferating CD3+CD4+CFSE-low and CD3+CD8+CFSE-low responder cells were FACS-sorted on a BD Influx sorter. Inclusive of the bounding cysteine and phenylalanine, the CDR3 is 16 residues long. CDR3 DNA only is kept here, 48 bases in frame from base 1. The germline V gene yields SGHRS for CDR1 and YFSETQ for CDR2. The germline ends are 18 bases apart after V is trimmed by 4 bases and J by 2 bases. The library relied on the immunoSEQ multiplex PCR assay. For most patients, genomic DNA was isolated with the Qiagen DNeasy Blood and Tissue Kit and shipped frozen to Adaptive Biotechnologies for TCR sequencing. Adaptive Biotechnologies carried out high-throughput TCR-beta CDR3 sequencing of genomic DNA for most patients. Per the authors' processing: Adaptive's ImmunoSEQ software supplied the TCR sequencing data for 15 to 20 patients, while MiXCR and VDJtools were used to process a few other patients. CD4 versus CD8 sorting errors were corrected by removing sequences found in both subsets at a frequency ratio below 5:1. CDR3 nucleotide sequences shared by donor and recipient were removed because the origin of these sequences could not be assigned. To be classed as alloreactive, a clone needed at least 2-fold expansion over unstimulated cells and a minimum CFSE-low frequency of 0.002% (template counts) or 0.001% (read counts). Clones detected in sequenced pre-transplant spleen, lymph node, or MLR CFSE-low populations of the donor or recipient were defined as mappable. Cumulative frequency of alloreactive clones was calculated as a percentage of all sequences weighted by copy number. TCRdb holds this immuneACCESS table with in-frame rearrangements only. Some clones are missing; in checked studies, unresolved V genes explain under half, and the rest has no known cause. V, J and clone size are taken as reported in that table, and D and trimming were inferred from the DNA itself. The sample table shows some 6,800 clones, and 20% to 30% are seen once. More than 4.5% of the sample lies in the top ten.

What the study reported, not specific to this receptor: GvH clones were detected in recipient bone marrow, and some appeared earlier in ileal mucosa or blood, consistent with an intestinal mucosal origin. In the allografts of patients with donor T cell macrochimerism, GvH to HvG T cell clonal ratios were high. The relatively low number and heterogeneity of intestinal transplant patients limited the conclusions. Early after transplant, declines in HvG clones were associated with peak levels of circulating GvH clones.

This clone was observed a few times. Qualities for individual bases were not recorded, and no much larger clone is one base off. This material consisted of alloreactive CD4+ T cells from a mixed lymphocyte reaction culture, taken before intestinal transplant. The cell subset or site label here, explained by the study, means: CFSE-low proliferating T cells sorted from roughly six-day pre-transplant mixed lymphocyte reaction (GvH or HvG direction). The TCR originated in a human patient who received an intestinal transplant. The chain is assembled from TRBV5-1 and TRBJ2-5; the D region is possibly TRBD1 or TRBD2, each matching across 5 bases. The nucleotide sequence reads as follows: TGCGCCAGCAGCACGGCCGGGACGGCTAGACAAGAGACCCAGTACTTC. Its product reads: CASSTAGTARQETQYF.